This record concerns one TCR beta chain sequence. The PCR ran on 60 Vbeta and 13 Jbeta primers. Produced via immunoSEQ multiplex PCR; TCRdb's table is partial and in-frame only. Of some 180,000 clones detected, 79% appear once; the ten largest clones hold under 4.5%. The sample comes from a study of cytomegalovirus exposure and HLA in healthy donors. The source of this sequence is a woman aged 25 to 39 in good health and CMV-seropositive. Sequencing was done on a sample of PBMCs.

The CDR3 nucleotides read TGCGCCAGCAGCTTGGCCAGGATAGGCACTGAAGCTTTCTTT. Residues: CASSLARIGTEAFF. The rearrangement links TRBV5-1 to TRBJ1-1; D unresolved. The CDR3 runs 14 residues. CDR1 and CDR2 from the germline V gene are SGHRS and YFSETQ. V lost 0 bases and J lost 4, with 10 bases in between.